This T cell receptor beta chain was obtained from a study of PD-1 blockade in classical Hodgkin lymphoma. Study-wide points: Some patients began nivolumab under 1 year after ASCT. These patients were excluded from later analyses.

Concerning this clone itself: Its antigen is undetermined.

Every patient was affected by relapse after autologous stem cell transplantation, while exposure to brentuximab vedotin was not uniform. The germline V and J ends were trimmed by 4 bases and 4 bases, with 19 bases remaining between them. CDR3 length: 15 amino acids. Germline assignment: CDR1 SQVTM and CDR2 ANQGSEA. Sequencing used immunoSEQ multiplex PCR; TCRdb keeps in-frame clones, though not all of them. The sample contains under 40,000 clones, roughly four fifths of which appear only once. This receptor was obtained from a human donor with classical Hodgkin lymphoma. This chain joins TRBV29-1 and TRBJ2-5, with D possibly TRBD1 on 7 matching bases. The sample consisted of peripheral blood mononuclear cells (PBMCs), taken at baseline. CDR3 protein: CSVAMGQIGGETQYF. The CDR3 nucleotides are TGCAGCGTTGCGATGGGACAGATCGGGGGAGAGACCCAGTACTTC.